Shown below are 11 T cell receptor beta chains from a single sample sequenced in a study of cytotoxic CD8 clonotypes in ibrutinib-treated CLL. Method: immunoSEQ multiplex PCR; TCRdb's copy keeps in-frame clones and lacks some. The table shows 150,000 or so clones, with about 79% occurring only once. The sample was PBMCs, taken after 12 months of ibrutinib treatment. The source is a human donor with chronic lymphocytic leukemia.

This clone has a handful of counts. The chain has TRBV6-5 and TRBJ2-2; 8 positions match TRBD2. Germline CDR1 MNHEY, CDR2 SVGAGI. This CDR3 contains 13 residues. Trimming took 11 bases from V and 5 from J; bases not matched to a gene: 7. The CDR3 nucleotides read TGTGCCTCCGTGGGACTAGTAACCGGGGAGCTGTTTTTT. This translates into CASVGLVTGELFF.

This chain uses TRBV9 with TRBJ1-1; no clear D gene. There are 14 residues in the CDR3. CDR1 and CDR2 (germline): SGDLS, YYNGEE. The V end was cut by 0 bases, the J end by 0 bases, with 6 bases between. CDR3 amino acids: CASSVDDMNTEAFF. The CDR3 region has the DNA TGTGCCAGCAGCGTAGACGATATGAACACTGAAGCTTTCTTT.

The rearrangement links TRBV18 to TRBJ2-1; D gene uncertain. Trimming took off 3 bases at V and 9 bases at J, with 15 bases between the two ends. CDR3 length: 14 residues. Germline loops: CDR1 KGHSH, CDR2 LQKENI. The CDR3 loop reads CASSPATAAGEQFF. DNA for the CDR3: TGTGCCAGCTCACCCGCGACTGCAGCCGGTGAGCAGTTCTTC.

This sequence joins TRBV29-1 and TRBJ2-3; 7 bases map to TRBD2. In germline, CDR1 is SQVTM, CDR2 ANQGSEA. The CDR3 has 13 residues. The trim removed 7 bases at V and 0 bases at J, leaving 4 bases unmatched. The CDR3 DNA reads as TGCAGCGGGGGGGGATTTAGCACAGATACGCAGTATTTT. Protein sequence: CSGGGFSTDTQYF.

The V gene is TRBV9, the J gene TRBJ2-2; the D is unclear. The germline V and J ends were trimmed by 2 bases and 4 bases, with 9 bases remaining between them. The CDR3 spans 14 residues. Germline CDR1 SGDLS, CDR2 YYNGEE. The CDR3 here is CASSVPGSTGELFF. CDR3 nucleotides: TGTGCCAGCAGCGTCCCTGGATCCACCGGGGAGCTGTTTTTT.

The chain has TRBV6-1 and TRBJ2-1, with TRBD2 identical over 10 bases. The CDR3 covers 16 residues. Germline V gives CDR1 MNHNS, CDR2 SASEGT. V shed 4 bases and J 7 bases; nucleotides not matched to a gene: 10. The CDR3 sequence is CASSVLAGGPGNEQFF. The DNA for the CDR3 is TGTGCCAGCAGTGTGTTAGCGGGAGGACCGGGTAATGAGCAGTTCTTC.

The CDR3 loop is CASSLGNYEQYF. Here the CDR3 DNA reads TGTGCCAGCTCACTCGGGAACTACGAGCAGTACTTC. The chain uses TRBV18 and TRBJ2-7; possibly TRBD2 for D (5 bases). Per the germline V gene, CDR1 is KGHSH and CDR2 is LQKENI. The length of the CDR3 is 12 residues. With 4 bases removed from V and 3 bases from J, the gap between germline ends came to 7 bases.

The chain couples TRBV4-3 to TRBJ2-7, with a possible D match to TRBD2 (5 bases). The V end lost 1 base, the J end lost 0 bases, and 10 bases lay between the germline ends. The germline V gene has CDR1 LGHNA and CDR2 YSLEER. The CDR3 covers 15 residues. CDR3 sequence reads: CASSQGFSVSYEQYF. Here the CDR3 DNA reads TGCGCCAGCAGCCAAGGGTTTAGCGTCTCCTACGAGCAGTACTTC.

The CDR3 DNA reads TGCAGCGTCCGCAAGACCCAAAAAGGCACTAATTCCTACGAGCAGTACTTC. It translates to CSVRKTQKGTNSYEQYF. The chain combines TRBV29-1 with TRBJ2-7; no definite D call. V was shortened by 6 bases and J by 1 base, with 25 bases between the two germline ends. Germline V gives CDR1 SQVTM, CDR2 ANQGSEA. CDR3 size: 17 residues.

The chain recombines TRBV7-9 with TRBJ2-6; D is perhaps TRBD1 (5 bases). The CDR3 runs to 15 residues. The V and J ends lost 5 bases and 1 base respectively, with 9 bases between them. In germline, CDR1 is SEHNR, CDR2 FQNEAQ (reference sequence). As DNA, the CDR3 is TGTGCCAGCAGCGCCCCAGGGTCTGGGGCCAACGTCCTGACTTTC. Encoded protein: CASSAPGSGANVLTF.

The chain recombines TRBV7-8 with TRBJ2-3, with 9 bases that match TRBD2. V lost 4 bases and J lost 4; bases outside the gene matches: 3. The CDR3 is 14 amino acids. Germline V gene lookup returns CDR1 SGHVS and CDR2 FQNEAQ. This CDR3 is CASSYSGRADTQYF. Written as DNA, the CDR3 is TGTGCCAGCAGCTATAGCGGGAGAGCAGATACGCAGTATTTT. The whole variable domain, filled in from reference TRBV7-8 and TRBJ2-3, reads GAGVSQSPRYKVAKRGQDVALRCDPISGHVSLFWYQQALGQGPEFLTYFQNEAQLDKSGLPSDRFFAERPEGSVSTLKIQRTQQEDSAVYLCASSYSGRADTQYFGPGTRLTVL.